This is a list of T cell receptor beta chains from one sample in a study of CD8 T cells in Susac syndrome. TCRdb re-analysed the immunoSEQ multiplex PCR reads in MiXCR, keeping a single row per CDR3 protein. The table records hundreds of thousands of distinct CDR3 sequences, 85% to 95% of them present only once. The sequenced sample was CD4+ T cells from PBMCs. These receptors were taken from a human donor with Susac syndrome. The CDR3 runs from the conserved cysteine through the conserved F or W. A D gene is named only where the DNA matches it firmly. Clone size is stated in some rows and not others, as once, few, many or a class when expanded.

DNA | CDR3 | size | J | D | V
TGTGCCAGTAGTAGTGGGGACAGATACAATGAGCAGTTCTTC | CASSSGDRYNEQFF | - | TRBJ2-1 | TRBD1 | TRBV19
TGCAGTGCTACGCTAAGAAGGGATTCACCCCTCCACTTT | CSATLRRDSPLHF | - | TRBJ1-6 | - | TRBV20-1
TGCAGTGCTAGAAACCCCTCGGGACAAGGCTCCTACGAGCAGTACTTC | CSARNPSGQGSYEQYF | - | TRBJ2-7 | - | TRBV20-1
TGTGCCAGTAGTATAGCGACTTATCAGACGCAGTATTTT | CASSIATYQTQYF | - | TRBJ2-3 | - | TRBV19
TGCGCCAGCAGCCCCGGACCGGGGGTATTCCAGCCCCAGCATTTT | CASSPGPGVFQPQHF | - | TRBJ1-5 | - | TRBV5-1
TGTGCCAGCAGTTTACGCCTCCAGGGTTGGATGAACACTGAAGCTTTCTTT | CASSLRLQGWMNTEAFF | - | TRBJ1-1 | - | TRBV27
TGTGCCAGCCGAGGACAGGGCAACACCGGGGAGCTGTTTTTT | CASRGQGNTGELFF | few | TRBJ2-2 | TRBD1 | TRBV5-6
TGTGCCAGCAGTTACTATAGCAATCAGCCCCAGCATTTT | CASSYYSNQPQHF | few | TRBJ1-5 | - | TRBV6-6
TGTGCCAGCAGTTACGGGGGCGCGAGCTATGGCTACACCTTC | CASSYGGASYGYTF | - | TRBJ1-2 | - | TRBV6-5
TGTGCCAGCAGCTTACTTACCCCGGGGGCTTTCTTT | CASSLLTPGAFF | - | TRBJ1-1 | - | TRBV7-2
TGTGCCAGCAGGGCCGGAGGATCGGAGGGTACTGGCTATGGCTACACCTTC | CASRAGGSEGTGYGYTF | - | TRBJ1-2 | - | TRBV6-2/TRBV6-3
TGTGCCAGTCTCCGGAGGGGGGGTGAAAAACTGTTTTTT | CASLRRGGEKLFF | - | TRBJ1-4 | - | TRBV27
TGTGCCAGCAGCCCCCGGGACGGGACCTACGAGCAGTACTTC | CASSPRDGTYEQYF | - | TRBJ2-7 | - | TRBV5-6
TGTGCCATCAGTGGGACAGACAGAAGCACCATATATTTT | CAISGTDRSTIYF | - | TRBJ1-3 | - | TRBV10-3
TGCAGTGCTAGAGAAAACAGGGAGTCTGAAAAACTGTTTTTT | CSARENRESEKLFF | - | TRBJ1-4 | - | TRBV20-1
TGTGCCAGCAGCTGGAACGCGCCGGGACAGGGAAGTCAGCCCCAGCATTTT | CASSWNAPGQGSQPQHF | - | TRBJ1-5 | TRBD1 | TRBV7-8
TGTGCCAGCAGCCTCCCGCAGGCCGGAGTTATATATGGCTACACCTTC | CASSLPQAGVIYGYTF | - | TRBJ1-2 | - | TRBV9
TGTGCCTGGAGGGGCAGAACCTACGAGCAGTACTTC | CAWRGRTYEQYF | - | TRBJ2-7 | - | TRBV30
TGTGCCAGCTCACCACCGAGCGGGGGCCATGGCTACGAGCAGTACTTC | CASSPPSGGHGYEQYF | once | TRBJ2-7 | TRBD2 | TRBV18
TGTGCCAGCTCACCGACAGGCCATAATTCACCCCTCCACTTT | CASSPTGHNSPLHF | - | TRBJ1-6 | - | TRBV18
TGTGCCAGCAGTCGCACCGGGACAGGGGAGTCACCCCTCCACTTT | CASSRTGTGESPLHF | - | TRBJ1-6 | TRBD1 | TRBV6-2/TRBV6-3
TGTGCCAGCAGTTACTCGACAGGGGGCTATAATTCACCCCTCCACTTT | CASSYSTGGYNSPLHF | - | TRBJ1-6 | TRBD1 | TRBV6-6
TGCGCCAGCAGCTTGGAAGGGAGTCCGTCGACAGATGGCTACACCTTC | CASSLEGSPSTDGYTF | - | TRBJ1-2 | - | TRBV5-1
TGCGCCAGCAGCCAAGTAACAGAATTTCCTGACACCGGGGAGCTGTTTTTT | CASSQVTEFPDTGELFF | - | TRBJ2-2 | - | TRBV4-3
TGTGCCAGCAGAGTCGCACAGGGTGGGGAGCAGTTCTTC | CASRVAQGGEQFF | - | TRBJ2-1 | - | TRBV12-3/TRBV12-4
TGTGCCAGCAGCCCCACAACGGACCCGACCTACTATGCTGAAGCTTTCTTT | CASSPTTDPTYYAEAFF | - | TRBJ1-1 | - | TRBV14
TGTGCCAGCAGTTCCCCGTTTACTAAGGCTGAAGCTTTCTTT | CASSSPFTKAEAFF | - | TRBJ1-1 | - | TRBV6-5
TGTGCCAGCAGCTTAGACGGAGCAAGAAGCTACACCTTC | CASSLDGARSYTF | - | TRBJ1-2 | - | TRBV7-6
TGTGCCACCAGAGAGGACCTGAACACTGAAGCTTTCTTT | CATREDLNTEAFF | - | TRBJ1-1 | - | TRBV15
TGTGCCAGCAGCTTGGAGGGACCAGCTTTCTTT | CASSLEGPAFF | once | TRBJ1-1 | - | TRBV7-9
TGTGCCTGGGGATTCGGTCTCCAGCGCGCTGAAGCTTTCTTT | CAWGFGLQRAEAFF | - | TRBJ1-1 | - | TRBV30
TGTGCCAGCAGGTCCGCAGGGACTAACTCCTACAATGAGCAGTTCTTC | CASRSAGTNSYNEQFF | - | TRBJ2-1 | TRBD2 | TRBV6-2/TRBV6-3
TGTGCCAGCAGTGAACCCTTCCAAGAGACCCAGTACTTC | CASSEPFQETQYF | - | TRBJ2-5 | - | TRBV2
TGTGCCGCACGTCGGGGGGGAACGGATACGCAGTATTTT | CAARRGGTDTQYF | - | TRBJ2-3 | TRBD2 | TRBV19
TGTGCCAGCAACGGCGGGACTAGAGAGACCGGGGAGCTGTTTTTT | CASNGGTRETGELFF | - | TRBJ2-2 | TRBD2 | TRBV6-6
TGTGCCAGCAGCCCACCCCCCCGGGACAACCGGTATGAGCAGTTCTTC | CASSPPPRDNRYEQFF | - | TRBJ2-1 | - | TRBV7-8
TGTGCCAGCACCATAGGAACCGGGGAGCTGTTTTTT | CASTIGTGELFF | - | TRBJ2-2 | - | TRBV12-3/TRBV12-4
TGTGCCAGCAGTTTCACCATACCGGGACAGTCATCCTACGAGCAGTACTTC | CASSFTIPGQSSYEQYF | - | TRBJ2-7 | TRBD1 | TRBV27
TGTGCCACCAGCAGTCTCGGCGGGGGGCCGGAGAAAGATACGCAGTATTTT | CATSSLGGGPEKDTQYF | - | TRBJ2-3 | TRBD2 | TRBV15
TGTGCCAGCAGTGAATCCCCGGGACGGGGAGACACTGAAGCTTTCTTT | CASSESPGRGDTEAFF | - | TRBJ1-1 | - | TRBV6-1
TGCGCCAGCAGCCAAGAAAAAAGGGGACAGAGGGACACTGAAGCTTTCTTT | CASSQEKRGQRDTEAFF | - | TRBJ1-1 | TRBD1 | TRBV4-1
TGTGCCAGCAGCCCACACCGATTACTCATGAACACTGAAGCTTTCTTT | CASSPHRLLMNTEAFF | - | TRBJ1-1 | - | TRBV11-1
TGCGCCAGCAGCGCCGGACAGGGGAGCAATCAGCCCCAGCATTTT | CASSAGQGSNQPQHF | - | TRBJ1-5 | TRBD1 | TRBV5-1
TGTGCCAGTCGCCACGGGGGGGGAAACACCATATATTTT | CASRHGGGNTIYF | - | TRBJ1-3 | - | TRBV28
TGTGCCAGCAGTTTCGCCGGGGAGGATCAGCCCCAGCATTTT | CASSFAGEDQPQHF | once | TRBJ1-5 | - | TRBV12-3/TRBV12-4
TGTGCCAGCACTCTCCGCCTCGGACAGGGAGTTCGAGATTCACCCCTCCACTTT | CASTLRLGQGVRDSPLHF | - | TRBJ1-6 | TRBD1 | TRBV6-1
TGTGCCAGCAGCTTGATGGGGGGGGCGCCAGAGACCCAGTACTTC | CASSLMGGAPETQYF | - | TRBJ2-5 | - | TRBV7-2
TGTGCCAGCAGCTTACTGGGGCAGGGTTCACCCCTCCACTTT | CASSLLGQGSPLHF | - | TRBJ1-6 | - | TRBV11-3
TGCGCCAGCAGCCAAGGTCTAGCGGGGACGTATCAAGAGACCCAGTACTTC | CASSQGLAGTYQETQYF | - | TRBJ2-5 | TRBD2 | TRBV4-1
TGCAGCGTTGGTCCAGGGGTTCTTTACGAGCAGTACTTC | CSVGPGVLYEQYF | - | TRBJ2-7 | - | TRBV29-1
TGTGCCAGCACCTTTTTAGGGAACAATGAGCAGTTCTTC | CASTFLGNNEQFF | - | TRBJ2-1 | - | TRBV7-9
TGTGCCAGCAGTTATAACAACGAGGGGGCTGAAGCTTTCTTT | CASSYNNEGAEAFF | - | TRBJ1-1 | - | TRBV6-6
TGTGCCTGGACTAGGAACAGGGGATATGGCTACACCTTC | CAWTRNRGYGYTF | - | TRBJ1-2 | TRBD1 | TRBV30
TGTGCCAGCAGCTCCCGGGACAGGGAGAACACTGAAGCTTTCTTT | CASSSRDRENTEAFF | - | TRBJ1-1 | TRBD1 | TRBV11-1
TGTGCCAGCTCACCACTACCCCAGATCTATGGCTACACCTTC | CASSPLPQIYGYTF | - | TRBJ1-2 | - | TRBV18
TGCAGTGCTAGTCCTTCACTTTTGGGGGATCTAGCCAAAAACATTCAGTACTTC | CSASPSLLGDLAKNIQYF | - | TRBJ2-4 | - | TRBV20-1
TGTGCCAGCAGCTTCGACAGGGCGAACACTGAAGCTTTCTTT | CASSFDRANTEAFF | - | TRBJ1-1 | TRBD1 | TRBV5-4